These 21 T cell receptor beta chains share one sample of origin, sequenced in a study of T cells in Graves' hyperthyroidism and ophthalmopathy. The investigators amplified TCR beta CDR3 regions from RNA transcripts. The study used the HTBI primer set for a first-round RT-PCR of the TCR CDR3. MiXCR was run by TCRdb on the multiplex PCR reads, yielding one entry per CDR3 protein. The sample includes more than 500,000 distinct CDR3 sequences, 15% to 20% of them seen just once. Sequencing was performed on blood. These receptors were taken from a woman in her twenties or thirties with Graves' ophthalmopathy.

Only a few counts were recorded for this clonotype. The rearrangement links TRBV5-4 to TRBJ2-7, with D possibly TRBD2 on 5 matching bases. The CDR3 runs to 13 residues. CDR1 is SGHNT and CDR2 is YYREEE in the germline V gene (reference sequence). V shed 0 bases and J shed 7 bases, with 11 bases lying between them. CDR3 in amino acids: CASSLDRGNEQYF. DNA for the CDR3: TGTGCCAGCAGCTTGGATAGAGGGAATGAGCAGTACTTC.

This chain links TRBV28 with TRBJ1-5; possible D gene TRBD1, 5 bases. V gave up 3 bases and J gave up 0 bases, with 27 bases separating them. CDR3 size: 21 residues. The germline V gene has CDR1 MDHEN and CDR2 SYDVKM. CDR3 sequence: CASSFQGMITNPIYSNQPQHF. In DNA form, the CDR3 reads TGTGCCAGCAGTTTTCAGGGTATGATAACTAACCCCATTTATAGCAATCAGCCCCAGCATTTT.

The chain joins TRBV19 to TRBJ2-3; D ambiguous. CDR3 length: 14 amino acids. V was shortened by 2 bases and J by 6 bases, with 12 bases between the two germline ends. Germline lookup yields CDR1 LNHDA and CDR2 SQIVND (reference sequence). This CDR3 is CASSIHLGEDTQYF. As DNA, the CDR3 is TGTGCCAGTAGTATACATCTCGGTGAGGATACGCAGTATTTT.

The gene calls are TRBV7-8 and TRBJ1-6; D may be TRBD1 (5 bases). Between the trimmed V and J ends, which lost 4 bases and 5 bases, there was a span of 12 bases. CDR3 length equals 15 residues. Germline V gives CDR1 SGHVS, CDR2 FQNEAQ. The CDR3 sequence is CASSSLGANNSPLHF. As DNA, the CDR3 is TGTGCCAGCAGCTCCCTAGGGGCGAATAATTCACCCCTCCACTTT.

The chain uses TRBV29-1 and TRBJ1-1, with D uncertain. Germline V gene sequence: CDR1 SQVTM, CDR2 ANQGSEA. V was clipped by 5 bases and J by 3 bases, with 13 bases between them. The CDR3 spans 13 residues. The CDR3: CSVLHWSDTEAFF. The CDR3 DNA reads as TGCAGCGTTCTTCATTGGTCTGACACTGAAGCTTTCTTT.

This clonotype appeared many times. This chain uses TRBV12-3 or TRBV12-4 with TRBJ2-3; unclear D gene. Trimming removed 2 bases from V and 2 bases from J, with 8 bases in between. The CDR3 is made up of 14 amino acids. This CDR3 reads CASSLIQSTDTQYF. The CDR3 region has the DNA TGTGCCAGCAGTTTAATACAGTCCACAGATACGCAGTATTTT.

Here the CDR3 DNA reads TGTGCCACAAGACACTCCAACTACAATGAGCAGTTCTTC. Encoded protein: CATRHSNYNEQFF. The chain combines TRBV5-5 with TRBJ2-1; no definite D call. This CDR3 is 13 amino acids long. Looked up from germline, CDR1 is SGHKS and CDR2 is YYEKEE (reference sequence). Deletions cut 9 bases from V and 3 bases from J, with 13 bases between. Together with reference TRBV5-5 and TRBJ2-1, the CDR3 gives the full variable domain: DAGVTQSPTHLIKTRGQQVTLRCSPISGHKSVSWYQQVLGQGPQFIFQYYEKEERGRGNFPDRFSARQFPNYSSELNVNALLLGDSALYLCATRHSNYNEQFFGPGTRLTVL.

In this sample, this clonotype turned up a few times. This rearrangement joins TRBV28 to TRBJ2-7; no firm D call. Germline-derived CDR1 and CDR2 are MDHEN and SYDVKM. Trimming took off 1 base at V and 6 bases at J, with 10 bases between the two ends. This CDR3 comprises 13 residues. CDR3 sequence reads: CASSLLGNGEQYF. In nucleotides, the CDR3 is TGTGCCAGCAGTTTATTAGGAAACGGCGAGCAGTACTTC.

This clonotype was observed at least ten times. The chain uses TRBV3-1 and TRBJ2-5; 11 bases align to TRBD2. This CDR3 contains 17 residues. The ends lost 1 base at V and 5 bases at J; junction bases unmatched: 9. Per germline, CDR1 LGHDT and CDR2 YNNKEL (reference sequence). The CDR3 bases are TGTGCCAGCAGCCAAGGAATCACTAGCGGGAGTATGGAGACCCAGTACTTC. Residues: CASSQGITSGSMETQYF.

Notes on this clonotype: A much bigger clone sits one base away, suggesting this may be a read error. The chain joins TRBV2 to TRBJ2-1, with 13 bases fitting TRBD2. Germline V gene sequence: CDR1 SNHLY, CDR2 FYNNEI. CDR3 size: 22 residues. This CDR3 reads CARSEEAAVPGLAGWVKNEQFF. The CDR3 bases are TGTGCCAGAAGTGAAGAAGCGGCGGTACCGGGACTAGCGGGATGGGTGAAAAATGAGCAGTTCTTC.

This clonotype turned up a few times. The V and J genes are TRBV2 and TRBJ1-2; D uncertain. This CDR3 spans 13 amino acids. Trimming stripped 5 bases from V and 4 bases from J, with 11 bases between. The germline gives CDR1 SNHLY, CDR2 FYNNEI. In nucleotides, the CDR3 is TGTGCCAGCAGTTTGAAAGCTACCTATGGCTACACCTTC. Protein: CASSLKATYGYTF.

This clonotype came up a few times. CDR3 nucleotide sequence: TGTGCCTGGAATGTATTCGGCGGGAGGGAAACCGGGGAGCTGTTTTTT. This codes for CAWNVFGGRETGELFF. This chain links TRBV30 with TRBJ2-2, with 9 nucleotides matching TRBD2. Germline V gene lookup returns CDR1 GTSNPN and CDR2 SVGIG (reference sequence). The CDR3 extends over 16 amino acids. The V gene end was trimmed by 4 bases and the J gene end by 5 bases; junction bases not matched to a gene: 11.

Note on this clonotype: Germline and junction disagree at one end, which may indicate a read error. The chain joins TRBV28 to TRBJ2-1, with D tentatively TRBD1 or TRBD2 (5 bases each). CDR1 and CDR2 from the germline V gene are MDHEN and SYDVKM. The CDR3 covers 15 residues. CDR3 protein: CASSLIGGGGNERFF. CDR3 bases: TGTGCCAGCAGTTTGATTGGGGGTGGCGGCAATGAGCGGTTCTTC.

The CDR3: CAIGRDSSYEQYF. The DNA of the CDR3 is TGTGCCATCGGCCGGGACAGCTCCTACGAGCAGTACTTC. The chain links TRBV10-3 to TRBJ2-7; 7 bases are a match to TRBD1. Germline lookup yields CDR1 ENHRY and CDR2 SYGVKD. Trimming cost V 8 bases and J 0 bases; bases outside gene matches: 4. The CDR3 length is 13 residues.

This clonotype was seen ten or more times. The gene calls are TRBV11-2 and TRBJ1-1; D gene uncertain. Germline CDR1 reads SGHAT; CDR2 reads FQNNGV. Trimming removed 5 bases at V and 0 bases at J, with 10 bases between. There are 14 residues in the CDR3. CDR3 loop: CASSTDNLNTEAFF. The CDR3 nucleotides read TGTGCCAGCAGCACCGACAATTTGAACACTGAAGCTTTCTTT.

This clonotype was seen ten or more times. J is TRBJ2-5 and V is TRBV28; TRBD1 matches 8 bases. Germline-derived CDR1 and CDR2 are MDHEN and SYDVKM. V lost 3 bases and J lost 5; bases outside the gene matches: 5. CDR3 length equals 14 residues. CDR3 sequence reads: CASSLSTGGETQYF. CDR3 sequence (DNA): TGTGCCAGCAGTTTGTCTACAGGGGGTGAGACCCAGTACTTC.

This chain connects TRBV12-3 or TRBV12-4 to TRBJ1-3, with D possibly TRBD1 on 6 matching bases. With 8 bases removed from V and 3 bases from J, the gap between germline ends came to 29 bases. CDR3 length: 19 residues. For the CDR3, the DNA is TGTGCCAGCGATGTTAGTGAGTGGACAGTCGAGCTCGGTGGAAACACCATATATTTT. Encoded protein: CASDVSEWTVELGGNTIYF.

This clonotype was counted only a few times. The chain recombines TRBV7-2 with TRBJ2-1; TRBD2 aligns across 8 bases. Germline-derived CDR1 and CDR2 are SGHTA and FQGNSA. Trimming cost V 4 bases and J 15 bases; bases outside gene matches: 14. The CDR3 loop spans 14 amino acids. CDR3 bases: TGTGCCAGCAGCTCCGGCCCGGTATCGACTAGCGTGTTCTTC. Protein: CASSSGPVSTSVFF.

The CDR3 protein is CARPSGSINEQFF. In nucleotides, the CDR3 is TGCGCCAGACCTAGCGGGAGTATCAATGAGCAGTTCTTC. This sequence joins TRBV4-3 and TRBJ2-1; 10 bases line up with TRBD2. The CDR3 spans 13 residues. V was clipped by 9 bases and J by 6 bases; unmatched bases: 5. Germline V CDR1 and CDR2: LGHNA, YSLEER.

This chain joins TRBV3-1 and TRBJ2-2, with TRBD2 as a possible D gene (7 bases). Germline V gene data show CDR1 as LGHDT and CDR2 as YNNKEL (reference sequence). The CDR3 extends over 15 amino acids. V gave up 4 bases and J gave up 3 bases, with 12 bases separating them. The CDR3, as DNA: TGTGCCAGCAGCCCTATAGGGGGGGACACCGGGGAGCTGTTTTTT. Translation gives CASSPIGGDTGELFF. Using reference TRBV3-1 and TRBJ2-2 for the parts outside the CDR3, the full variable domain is DTAVSQTPKYLVTQMGNDKSIKCEQNLGHDTMYWYKQDSKKFLKIMFSYNNKELIINETVPNRFSPKSPDKAHLNLHINSLELGDSAVYFCASSPIGGDTGELFFGEGSRLTVL.

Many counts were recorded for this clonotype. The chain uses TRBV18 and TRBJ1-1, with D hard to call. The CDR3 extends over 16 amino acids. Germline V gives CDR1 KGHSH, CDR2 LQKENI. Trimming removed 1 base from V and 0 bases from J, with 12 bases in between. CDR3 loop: CASSPRAGNLNTEAFF. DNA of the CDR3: TGTGCCAGCTCACCACGGGCAGGCAACTTGAACACTGAAGCTTTCTTT.